This T cell receptor beta chain was recovered during a study of T cell responses to AZD1222 COVID-19 vaccine. The study, taken as a whole, reports: Clonal diversity was possibly underestimated; the donors were predominantly white British and more often female.

Some clones are missing from TCRdb's copy, which holds only in-frame ones; the method was immunoSEQ multiplex PCR. The data contain about 60,000 clones, 84% of them seen just once; the ten biggest clones take up about 7%. This CDR3 is 15 amino acids long. CDR1 is MNHNS, CDR2 SASEGT, per germline. J was trimmed by 3 bases and V by 0 bases; bases with no gene match: 3. About this clone itself: The antigen remains unidentified.

The sequences come from peripheral blood, collected on day 0 of AZD1222 vaccination. The sequence was obtained from an adult in good health. V is TRBV6-1 and J is TRBJ2-7, with 9 bases identical to TRBD2. The CDR3, as DNA: TGTGCCAGCAGTGAAGCTGTGCGGGGGGGCTACGAGCAGTACTTC. This sequence encodes CASSEAVRGGYEQYF.